One T cell receptor (beta chain) is described in this entry. Germline CDR1 reads SGHTS; CDR2 reads YDEGEE. The CDR3 totals 14 residues. With 4 bases removed from V and 7 bases from J, the gap between germline ends came to 17 bases. This entry belongs to a study of blood T cell repertoires in COVID-19. Whole-study context: Researchers got acute and convalescent COVID-19 samples from the United States, Italy and Spain. T cells, B-cell-depleted T cells, or PBMCs provided the cDNA or gDNA that served as material.

Authors' methods: From reference gene primer amplification, estimates of nucleated cell counts were derived. Only in-frame clones appear in the TCRdb table, and some are missing; sequencing was by immunoSEQ multiplex PCR. Clone size and the V and J calls come from that table; the DNA yielded D and trimming. The data hold 150,000 to 200,000 clones, with 70% to 90% observed a single time. What was sequenced was peripheral blood. The V and J genes are TRBV5-8 and TRBJ1-1; D gene uncertain. This sequence originates from a middle-aged man with active or convalescent COVID-19. CDR3 coding DNA: TGTGCCAGCAGCAGTTATACAGTGAGTGATGAAGCTTTCTTT. Protein product: CASSSYTVSDEAFF.